This TCR beta chain emerged from a study of blood T cell repertoires in COVID-19. For the study at large: T cells, B-cell-depleted T cells, or PBMCs provided the cDNA or gDNA that served as material.

The CDR3 is 13 residues long. V lost 3 bases, J lost 3 bases, and 8 bases lay in between. CDR1 SGHTA and CDR2 FQGTGA come from the germline V gene. In the authors' workflow: Reference gene primer amplification yielded estimated nucleated cell counts. Assay used: immunoSEQ multiplex PCR; TCRdb lists only in-frame clones, some missing. The V and J calls and clone size are taken from that table; D and trimming were inferred from the DNA. There are about 380,000 clones in the sample; 90% occur only once, and around 7% lies in the top ten. This clone was counted once. This receptor was taken from a man between 18 and 29 years old with active or convalescent COVID-19. The sample taken for sequencing was peripheral blood. The V gene is TRBV7-3, the J gene TRBJ1-1; D perhaps matches TRBD1 (5 bases). Here the CDR3 reads CASSFQGDTEAFF. The CDR3 nucleotides read TGTGCCAGCAGCTTTCAGGGTGACACTGAAGCTTTCTTT.